This T cell receptor (beta chain) is from a study of Graves' ophthalmopathy and Graves' hyperthyroidism. The authors amplified TCR beta CDR3 regions from RNA transcripts. First-round RT-PCR employed HTBI primers, with a second-round multiplex PCR after it. TCRdb passed the multiplex PCR reads through MiXCR, listing each CDR3 protein once. The sample holds 560,000 or so distinct CDR3 sequences, under 45% seen once. J lost 9 bases, V lost 7 bases, and 11 bases had no gene match. CDR1 is SGHTA and CDR2 is FQGNSA in the germline V gene. This CDR3 region has 15 residues. Notes on the study in general: A majority of expanded thyroid clonotypes exceeding 0.001 frequency were likewise present in blood.

The hyperthyroidism patients had a new diagnosis of under 2 months' duration and were aged 18 to 65. Reliance was placed on clinical symptoms, serum thyroxine, TRAb, thyroid ultrasound and orbital computed tomography for diagnosis. This clonotype came up once. Its antigen is not known. This receptor was obtained from an adult man with Graves' hyperthyroidism. The rearrangement joins TRBV7-2 to TRBJ2-3, with 12 bases fitting TRBD1. The specimen sequenced was peripheral blood or thyroid tissue (not recorded which). The CDR3 nucleotides read TGTGCCAGCAAGCCTTCCGGGACAGGGGGCGCAACGCAGTATTTT. Its protein is CASKPSGTGGATQYF.